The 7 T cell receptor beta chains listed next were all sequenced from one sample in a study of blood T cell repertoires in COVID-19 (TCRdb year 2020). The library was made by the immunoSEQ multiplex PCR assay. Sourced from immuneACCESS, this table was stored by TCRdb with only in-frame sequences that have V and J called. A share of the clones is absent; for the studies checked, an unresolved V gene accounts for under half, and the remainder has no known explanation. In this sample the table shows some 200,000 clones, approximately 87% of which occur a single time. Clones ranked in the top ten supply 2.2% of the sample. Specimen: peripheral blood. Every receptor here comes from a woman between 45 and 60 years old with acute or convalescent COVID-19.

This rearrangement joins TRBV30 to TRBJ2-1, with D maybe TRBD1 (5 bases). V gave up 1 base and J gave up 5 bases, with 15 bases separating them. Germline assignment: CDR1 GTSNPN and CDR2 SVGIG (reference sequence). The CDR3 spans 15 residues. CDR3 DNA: TGTGCCTGGAGTGAGGGGCCGACCCTAAACAATGAGCAGTTCTTC. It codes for CAWSEGPTLNNEQFF.

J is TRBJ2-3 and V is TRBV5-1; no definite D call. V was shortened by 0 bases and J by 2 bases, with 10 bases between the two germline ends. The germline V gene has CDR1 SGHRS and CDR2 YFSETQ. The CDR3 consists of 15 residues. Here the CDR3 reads CASSLDGRDTDTQYF. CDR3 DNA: TGCGCCAGCAGCTTGGATGGGCGCGACACAGATACGCAGTATTTT.

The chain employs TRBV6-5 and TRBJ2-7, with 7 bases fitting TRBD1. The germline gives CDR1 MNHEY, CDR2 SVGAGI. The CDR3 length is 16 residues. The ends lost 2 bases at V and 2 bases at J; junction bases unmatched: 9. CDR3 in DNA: TGTGCCAGCAGTTACGGGTCCGGACAGGAGGCCTACGAGCAGTACTTC. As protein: CASSYGSGQEAYEQYF.

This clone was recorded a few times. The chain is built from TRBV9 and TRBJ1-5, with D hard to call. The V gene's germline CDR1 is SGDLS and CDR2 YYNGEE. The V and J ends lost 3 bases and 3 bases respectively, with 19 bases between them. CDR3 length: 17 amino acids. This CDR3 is CASSDPSQVPYNQPQHF. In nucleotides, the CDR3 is TGTGCCAGCAGCGACCCGTCCCAGGTGCCCTACAATCAGCCCCAGCATTTT.

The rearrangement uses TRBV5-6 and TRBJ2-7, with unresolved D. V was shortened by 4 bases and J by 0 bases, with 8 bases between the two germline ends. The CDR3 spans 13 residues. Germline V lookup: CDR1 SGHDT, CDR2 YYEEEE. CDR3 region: CASSPVGSYEQYF. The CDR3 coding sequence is TGTGCCAGCAGCCCGGTTGGCTCCTACGAGCAGTACTTC.

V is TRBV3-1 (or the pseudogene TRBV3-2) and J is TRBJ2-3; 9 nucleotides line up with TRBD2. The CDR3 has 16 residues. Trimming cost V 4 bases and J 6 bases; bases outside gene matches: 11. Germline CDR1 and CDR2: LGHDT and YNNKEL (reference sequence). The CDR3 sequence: CASSRWIAGEGDTQYF. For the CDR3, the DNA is TGTGCCAGCAGCCGGTGGATAGCGGGGGAGGGGGATACGCAGTATTTT.

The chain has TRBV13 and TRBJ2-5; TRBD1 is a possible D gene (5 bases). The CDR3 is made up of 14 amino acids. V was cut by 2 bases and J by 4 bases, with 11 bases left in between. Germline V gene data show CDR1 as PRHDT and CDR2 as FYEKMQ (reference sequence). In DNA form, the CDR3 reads TGTGCCAGCAGCTTAACAGGCCTGGCAGAGACCCAGTACTTC. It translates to CASSLTGLAETQYF. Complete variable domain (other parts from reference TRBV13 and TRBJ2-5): AAGVIQSPRHLIKEKRETATLKCYPIPRHDTVYWYQQGPGQDPQFLISFYEKMQSDKGSIPDRFSAQQFSDYHSELNMSSLELGDSALYFCASSLTGLAETQYFGPGTRLLVL.